The 18 T cell receptor beta chains in this list originate from one sample, sequenced in a study of a mutant IDH1 vaccine in newly diagnosed glioma. Data came from immunoSEQ multiplex PCR; TCRdb stores just in-frame clones and leaves some out. The repertoire holds about 88,000 clones, with over 75% as singletons. Time point described: baseline, week 1 (first vaccination visit). Treatment in this sample: pre-vaccination baseline after standard-of-care therapy. The sequences come from PBMCs, collected from a glioma patient treated with radiotherapy, temozolomide or both. The receptors were gathered from a man in his forties with glioma. Some clones in this sample may be carry-over from other donors' samples.

This chain uses TRBV19 with TRBJ2-7; maybe TRBD2 (6 bases). V lost 6 bases and J 0 bases, leaving 12 bases between the germline ends. CDR3 length: 14 residues. Germline V CDR1 and CDR2: LNHDA, SQIVND (reference sequence). CDR3 in amino acids: CASRGRDGSYEQYF. In DNA form, the CDR3 reads TGTGCCAGTAGGGGGCGGGACGGCTCCTACGAGCAGTACTTC.

V and J are TRBV10-3 and TRBJ1-2; D is undetermined. The ends were cut back, 6 bases at V and 2 bases at J, with 4 bases in the middle. Looked up from germline, CDR1 is ENHRY and CDR2 is SYGVKD. This CDR3 spans 11 amino acids. CDR3 in amino acids: CAISPNYGYTF. CDR3 nucleotide sequence: TGTGCCATCAGCCCAAACTATGGCTACACCTTC.

DNA of the CDR3: TGTGCCAGTAGTGGACGGAAGGAGCAGTACTTC. It codes for CASSGRKEQYF. The chain recombines TRBV19 with TRBJ2-7; unclear D gene. V shed 5 bases and J shed 7 bases, with 9 bases lying between them. The CDR3 is 11 residues long. Germline CDR1 reads LNHDA; CDR2 reads SQIVND (reference sequence).

This clone was seen only a few times. The chain couples TRBV4-1 to TRBJ1-1; D is unresolved. The germline V gene encodes CDR1 MGHRA and CDR2 YSYEKL. V was pared by 0 bases and J by 2 bases, with 7 bases between. This CDR3 has 14 amino acids. The DNA of the CDR3 is TGCGCCAGCAGCCAAGAGGAGGTAAACACTGAAGCTTTCTTT. As protein: CASSQEEVNTEAFF.

This chain uses TRBV2 with TRBJ1-5; a weak D match, TRBD1 (6 bases). Trimming shortened V by 0 bases and J by 6 bases, and 15 bases separated the two germline ends. The CDR3 length is 16 residues. Germline values: CDR1 SNHLY, CDR2 FYNNEI. CDR3 nucleotides: TGTGCCAGCAGTGAAGCGTTGGGGGGCTTTAGTCAGCCCCAGCATTTT. It yields the protein CASSEALGGFSQPQHF. Variable domain in full (rest from reference TRBV2 and TRBJ1-5): EPEVTQTPSHQVTQMGQEVILRCVPISNHLYFYWYRQILGQKVEFLVSFYNNEISEKSEIFDDQFSVERPDGSNFTLKIRSTKLEDSAMYFCASSEALGGFSQPQHFGDGTRLSIL.

The J gene is TRBJ2-3, the V gene TRBV6-1; 12 bases are a match to TRBD2. CDR1 and CDR2 (germline): MNHNS, SASEGT. The CDR3 length is 15 residues. V shed 2 bases and J 5 bases; nucleotides not matched to a gene: 2. The CDR3 DNA follows: TGTGCCAGCAGTGAACTAGCGGGGGGGCAAGATACGCAGTATTTT. This sequence encodes CASSELAGGQDTQYF.

This chain connects TRBV4-1 to TRBJ2-5; D could derive from TRBD1 or TRBD2 (5 bases each). Germline CDR1 and CDR2: MGHRA and YSYEKL. The CDR3 covers 15 residues. Trimming left V 1 base short and J 2 bases short, with 11 bases between. This CDR3 is CASSQVQGDQETQYF. CDR3 nucleotides: TGCGCCAGCAGCCAAGTCCAGGGAGATCAAGAGACCCAGTACTTC.

V and J are TRBV10-2 and TRBJ1-5, with TRBD1 identical over 8 bases. Germline loops: CDR1 WSHSY, CDR2 SAAADI. Trimming cost V 0 bases and J 5 bases; bases outside gene matches: 15. The CDR3 is 19 amino acids. The CDR3, as DNA: TGCGCCAGCAGTGAGTCGTCAACAGGGGGGCCCTTTCTCCATCAGCCCCAGCATTTT. It yields the protein CASSESSTGGPFLHQPQHF.

J is TRBJ1-2 and V is TRBV25-1; D gene uncertain. CDR3 size: 13 residues. V was cut by 4 bases and J by 2 bases, with 8 bases left in between. From germline, CDR1 is MGHDK and CDR2 SYGVNS. The CDR3 is CASSVAANYGYTF. For the CDR3, the DNA is TGTGCCAGCAGTGTTGCCGCGAACTATGGCTACACCTTC.

This clone was detected only once. The chain combines TRBV25-1 with TRBJ2-3, with a possible D match to TRBD1 (6 bases). Germline assignment: CDR1 MGHDK and CDR2 SYGVNS. CDR3 length: 15 amino acids. The ends were cut back, 7 bases at V and 0 bases at J, with 14 bases in the middle. DNA of the CDR3: TGTGCCAGCATCGTGGGGGCCTCTAGCACAGATACGCAGTATTTT. It yields the protein CASIVGASSTDTQYF.

This clone appeared once. The rearrangement links TRBV2 to TRBJ1-6; 8 bases agree with TRBD1. The CDR3 runs 14 residues. The V gene's germline CDR1 is SNHLY and CDR2 FYNNEI. V gave up 8 bases and J gave up 5 bases; unmatched junction bases: 5. CDR3 loop: CASVAGGNNSPLHF. The CDR3 DNA reads as TGTGCCAGCGTAGCAGGGGGCAATAATTCACCCCTCCACTTT.

J is TRBJ1-3 and V is TRBV13; D is undetermined. The CDR3 extends over 14 amino acids. Per germline, CDR1 PRHDT and CDR2 FYEKMQ (reference sequence). Trimming shortened V by 1 base and J by 4 bases, and 8 bases separated the two germline ends. Here the CDR3 reads CASSLVGKGNTIYF. CDR3 nucleotides: TGTGCCAGCAGCTTAGTGGGTAAGGGAAACACCATATATTTT.

The V and J genes are TRBV7-9 and TRBJ2-1; D gene unclear. V was pared by 0 bases and J by 0 bases, with 9 bases between. The CDR3 runs 16 residues. Per the germline V gene, CDR1 is SEHNR and CDR2 is FQNEAQ (reference sequence). CDR3 protein: CASSLAGLSSYNEQFF. The CDR3 bases are TGTGCCAGCAGCTTAGCGGGATTAAGCTCCTACAATGAGCAGTTCTTC.

For the CDR3, the DNA is TGTGCCAGCAGCTTGGGGCCCCACTACGAGCAGTACTTC. This codes for CASSLGPHYEQYF. The chain links TRBV5-4 to TRBJ2-7; D is uncertain. Germline values: CDR1 SGHNT, CDR2 YYREEE (reference sequence). The CDR3 spans 13 residues. V was clipped by 0 bases and J by 3 bases, with 7 bases between them.

This chain links TRBV2 with TRBJ1-1; tentatively, D is TRBD1 (5 bases). CDR1 and CDR2 (germline): SNHLY, FYNNEI. The CDR3 spans 12 residues. The V and J ends lost 10 bases and 4 bases respectively, with 13 bases between them. CDR3 sequence (DNA): TGTGCCACCCGGACGGGGGGCACTGAAGCTTTCTTT. As protein: CATRTGGTEAFF. Supplemented by reference TRBV2 and TRBJ1-1, the full variable domain reads EPEVTQTPSHQVTQMGQEVILRCVPISNHLYFYWYRQILGQKVEFLVSFYNNEISEKSEIFDDQFSVERPDGSNFTLKIRSTKLEDSAMYFCATRTGGTEAFFGQGTRLTVV.

The J gene is TRBJ1-4, the V gene TRBV6-5; D ambiguous. The CDR3 is made up of 14 amino acids. Per the germline V gene, CDR1 is MNHEY and CDR2 is SVGAGI. V was trimmed by 0 bases and J by 7 bases, leaving 9 bases between them. This chain's CDR3 is CASSYSTVAEKLFF. The CDR3 bases are TGTGCCAGCAGTTACTCGACTGTGGCTGAAAAACTGTTTTTT.

V gene TRBV30 combines with J gene TRBJ1-1, with no clear D. The CDR3 contains 13 residues. V was clipped by 2 bases and J by 0 bases, with 7 bases between them. Germline-derived CDR1 and CDR2 are GTSNPN and SVGIG (reference sequence). The CDR3 spells CAWSSTVNTEAFF. In DNA form, the CDR3 reads TGTGCCTGGAGTTCGACGGTGAACACTGAAGCTTTCTTT. The whole variable domain, filled in from reference TRBV30 and TRBJ1-1, reads SQTIHQWPATLVQPVGSPLSLECTVEGTSNPNLYWYRQAAGRGLQLLFYSVGIGQISSEVPQNLSASRPQDRQFILSSKKLLLSDSGFYLCAWSSTVNTEAFFGQGTRLTVV.

The V gene is TRBV10-1, the J gene TRBJ1-1, with D possibly being TRBD1 (6 bases). The CDR3 consists of 14 residues. Per germline, CDR1 WNHNN and CDR2 SYGVQD (reference sequence). V was shortened by 8 bases and J by 4 bases, with 17 bases between the two germline ends. The CDR3 sequence: CASSTGPVGTEAFF. CDR3 sequence (DNA): TGCGCCAGCTCTACAGGGCCGGTGGGCACTGAAGCTTTCTTT.